The entry that follows covers one T cell receptor beta chain sequence. The data originate from a study of OX40 agonist ivuxolimab in advanced cancers. TCRdb keeps only in-frame clones here, not all; method: immunoSEQ multiplex PCR. The repertoire holds about 46,000 clones, with around 90% as singletons. CDR3 length equals 13 residues. Trimming took 0 bases from V and 10 from J, leaving 7 bases between them. Germline V gives CDR1 LGHNA, CDR2 YNFKEQ. The V gene is TRBV4-2, the J gene TRBJ1-6; D gene ambiguous. Material: CD4+ or CD8+ T cells sorted from blood, obtained in a trial of the OX40 agonist ivuxolimab. This receptor was taken from an adult with an advanced solid tumor such as melanoma, head and neck, liver or kidney cancer. The CDR3 region has the DNA TGTGCCAGCAGCCAAGAAGGGTGGTCACCCCTCCACTTT. Translating it yields CASSQEGWSPLHF.